Listed below are T cell receptor beta chains from one sample, sequenced in a study of CD8 T cells in ankylosing spondylitis. MiXCR was run by TCRdb on the 5' RACE reads, yielding one entry per CDR3 protein. The table has about 360,000 distinct CDR3 sequences, roughly 22% seen once. The specimen sequenced was blood, either unsorted or a sorted T cell fraction (not recorded which). The receptors were sampled from a male donor with ankylosing spondylitis or in good health (not recorded which). Each CDR3 is given with its conserved first and last residue. The D gene is left open where the match is weak. Not all rows give a size; the values are once, few, many and, for expanded clones, a class.

TRBJ2-5	TRBD2	-	TRBV28	CASSFEERGGFMETQYF	TGTGCCAGCAGTTTTGAGGAACGGGGGGGCTTTATGGAGACCCAGTACTTC
TRBJ1-1	-	once	TRBV27	CASSPGTSNTEAFF	TGTGCCAGCAGTCCCGGGACTTCGAACACTGAAGCTTTCTTT
TRBJ2-1	TRBD2	-	TRBV6-2/TRBV6-3	CASSTGLALNYNEQFF	TGTGCCAGCAGTACTGGACTAGCGCTTAATTACAATGAGCAGTTCTTC
TRBJ1-2	-	-	TRBV12-3/TRBV12-4	CASSSPHRDGYTF	TGTGCCAGCAGTTCCCCGCACCGGGATGGCTACACCTTC
TRBJ2-1	-	-	TRBV7-7	CASSPNRAPPYNEQFF	TGTGCTAGCAGTCCAAACAGGGCCCCCCCCTACAATGAGCAGTTCTTC
TRBJ2-7	TRBD1	few	TRBV5-1	CASSLWGQGREQYF	TGCGCCAGCAGCTTGTGGGGACAGGGACGCGAGCAGTACTTC
TRBJ2-7	-	-	TRBV7-9	CASSNGGGHYEQYF	TGTGCCAGCAGCAACGGAGGGGGACACTACGAGCAGTACTTC
TRBJ2-1	TRBD1	many	TRBV29-1	CSGGTAFNEQFF	TGCAGCGGGGGGACAGCCTTCAATGAGCAGTTCTTC
TRBJ2-6	-	-	TRBV4-2	CASSQDGNGANVLTF	TGTGCCAGCAGCCAAGATGGGAATGGGGCCAACGTCCTGACTTTC
TRBJ2-7	-	few	TRBV29-1	CSVEDWNSYEQYF	TGCAGCGTTGAGGACTGGAATTCCTACGAGCAGTACTTC
TRBJ2-7	TRBD1	-	TRBV19	CASSSAGTASYEQYF	TGTGCCAGTAGCTCAGCCGGGACAGCCTCCTACGAGCAGTACTTC
TRBJ2-3	TRBD1	-	TRBV29-1	CSVEEGQGTDTQYF	TGCAGCGTTGAGGAGGGACAGGGTACAGATACGCAGTATTTT
TRBJ1-1	TRBD1	many	TRBV6-1	CASSTDRAHTEAFF	TGTGCCAGCAGCACGGACAGGGCGCACACTGAAGCTTTCTTT
TRBJ2-1	-	-	TRBV18	CASSPSGAGAYNEQFF	TGTGCCAGCTCACCCTCGGGGGCAGGGGCCTACAATGAGCAGTTCTTC
TRBJ2-2	-	few	TRBV7-8	CASSLVGVATNTGELFF	TGTGCCAGCAGCTTAGTAGGAGTAGCTACGAACACCGGGGAGCTGTTTTTT
TRBJ1-2	TRBD1	-	TRBV4-1	CASSQQQGISYGYTF	TGCGCCAGCAGCCAACAACAGGGGATCAGCTATGGCTACACCTTC
TRBJ1-3	-	few	TRBV12-3/TRBV12-4	CASTGMRNTIYF	TGTGCCAGCACAGGGATGAGGAACACCATATATTTT
TRBJ2-3	-	-	TRBV4-2	CASSPGALGDTQYF	TGTGCCAGCAGCCCAGGGGCCTTGGGGGATACGCAGTATTTT
TRBJ2-7	TRBD1	-	TRBV2	CATIDRVTPYEQYF	TGTGCCACCATCGACAGGGTAACTCCCTACGAGCAGTACTTC
TRBJ1-1	TRBD1	-	TRBV12-3/TRBV12-4	CASSLRGPTGVDTEAFF	TGTGCCAGCAGCTTGCGGGGGCCGACAGGGGTGGACACTGAAGCTTTCTTT
TRBJ1-1	-	-	TRBV5-1	CASSLTFPEKGHTEAFF	TGCGCCAGCAGCTTAACCTTCCCGGAAAAGGGGCACACTGAAGCTTTCTTT
TRBJ2-1	-	few	TRBV28	CASRSLSGGAAEQFF	TGTGCCAGCAGATCCCTCTCTGGCGGGGCTGCGGAGCAGTTCTTC
TRBJ2-5	-	-	TRBV11-2	CASSRRQGLDQETQYF	TGTGCCAGCAGTCGGAGACAGGGACTTGACCAAGAGACCCAGTACTTC
TRBJ2-1	TRBD1	many	TRBV24-1	CATSDRGQGWNEQFF	TGTGCCACCAGTGACCGTGGACAGGGTTGGAATGAGCAGTTCTTC
TRBJ2-5	TRBD2	-	TRBV7-2	CASSLGFIGLVVETQYF	TGTGCCAGCAGCTTAGGTTTTATAGGACTAGTGGTAGAGACCCAGTACTTC
TRBJ1-1	-	-	TRBV20-1	CSARDGRANTEAFF	TGCAGTGCTAGAGATGGACGGGCAAACACTGAAGCTTTCTTT
TRBJ1-1	-	-	TRBV6-1	CASTAGAGTGTEAFF	TGTGCCAGCACCGCCGGGGCAGGGACGGGCACTGAAGCTTTCTTT
TRBJ2-3	-	few	TRBV29-1	CSVEPFTGTDTQYF	TGCAGCGTTGAACCGTTCACAGGCACAGATACGCAGTATTTT
TRBJ2-5	-	-	TRBV7-9	CASTVGETQYF	TGTGCCAGCACCGTCGGTGAGACCCAGTACTTC
TRBJ2-1	TRBD1	few	TRBV2	CASRDRDDYNEQFF	TGTGCCAGCAGAGACAGGGACGACTACAATGAGCAGTTCTTC
TRBJ2-6	-	many	TRBV19	CASSLETSGANVLTF	TGTGCCAGTAGCCTGGAGACCTCTGGGGCCAACGTCCTGACTTTC
TRBJ1-5	TRBD1	-	TRBV7-8	CASSGGGTGIVGSNQPQHF	TGTGCCAGCAGCGGTGGCGGGACAGGGATCGTCGGCAGCAATCAGCCCCAGCATTTT
TRBJ2-7	-	few	TRBV15	CATSRDQGGFYEQYF	TGTGCCACCAGCAGAGATCAGGGAGGTTTCTACGAGCAGTACTTC
TRBJ1-5	-	many	TRBV16	CASHLRLIQPQHF	TGTGCCAGCCACCTACGCCTCATTCAGCCCCAGCATTTT
TRBJ2-3	-	-	TRBV15	CATSRDGGAFTDTQYF	TGTGCCACCAGCAGAGACGGGGGAGCCTTCACAGATACGCAGTATTTT
TRBJ2-5	-	few	TRBV6-1	CASRGTEGWQTQYF	TGTGCCAGCAGAGGGACTGAGGGCTGGCAGACCCAGTACTTC
TRBJ2-1	-	-	TRBV9	CASSVTHGSYNEQFF	TGTGCCAGCAGCGTTACCCATGGGTCCTACAATGAGCAGTTCTTC
TRBJ2-7	TRBD2	-	TRBV27	CASSGLADEQYF	TGTGCCAGCAGCGGACTAGCAGACGAGCAGTACTTC
TRBJ2-7	-	-	TRBV20-1	CSAGIPTAPYEQYF	TGCAGTGCTGGCATTCCAACCGCACCCTACGAGCAGTACTTC
TRBJ1-2	-	few	TRBV9	CASSVGDAYYGYTF	TGTGCCAGCAGCGTAGGTGACGCGTACTATGGCTACACCTTC
TRBJ2-3	-	-	TRBV4-1	CASSPDSGPDTQYF	TGCGCCAGCAGCCCCGACAGTGGACCAGATACGCAGTATTTT
TRBJ2-5	-	-	TRBV25-1	CASSTPGWGETQYF	TGTGCCAGCAGCACCCCGGGCTGGGGAGAGACCCAGTACTTC
TRBJ1-1	-	few	TRBV7-9	CASSLTPEAFF	TGTGCCAGCAGCTTAACCCCTGAAGCTTTCTTT
TRBJ2-3	TRBD2	-	TRBV12-3/TRBV12-4	CASSHGGGPDTQYF	TGTGCCAGCAGTCACGGGGGGGGCCCCGATACGCAGTATTTT
TRBJ2-3	TRBD2	few	TRBV6-4	CASSEVASGTDTQYF	TGTGCCAGCAGTGAGGTCGCTAGCGGGACAGATACGCAGTATTTT
TRBJ2-7	-	few	TRBV5-1	CASSPFSGPYEQYF	TGCGCCAGCAGCCCGTTTTCAGGGCCCTACGAGCAGTACTTC
TRBJ2-7	TRBD2	-	TRBV7-9	CASSLPGLAGEQYF	TGTGCCAGCAGCCTCCCGGGACTAGCTGGGGAGCAGTACTTC
TRBJ2-2	-	few	TRBV7-2	CASSLGSSSGELFF	TGTGCCAGCAGCTTAGGATCGAGCAGCGGGGAGCTGTTTTTT
TRBJ1-5	-	many	TRBV10-3	CAISEGGSQPQHF	TGTGCCATCAGTGAGGGGGGGAGTCAGCCCCAGCATTTT
TRBJ2-7	TRBD2	-	TRBV29-1	CSATTSGGLPGSYEQYF	TGCAGCGCCACGACTAGCGGGGGACTCCCGGGCTCCTACGAGCAGTACTTC
TRBJ2-3	TRBD2	-	TRBV7-8	CASSLAGTSGVTDTQYF	TGTGCCAGCAGCTTAGCCGGGACTAGCGGGGTCACAGATACGCAGTATTTT
TRBJ2-2	TRBD1	-	TRBV10-3	CAIRKQGALTGELFF	TGTGCCATCAGGAAACAGGGGGCGCTTACCGGGGAGCTGTTTTTT
TRBJ2-3	-	few	TRBV3-1	CASSQAVTYTDTQYF	TGTGCCAGCAGCCAAGCTGTCACCTATACTGATACGCAGTATTTT
TRBJ1-6	-	-	TRBV3-1	CASSPLPGGSPLHF	TGTGCCAGCAGCCCCCTCCCAGGAGGATCACCCCTCCACTTT
TRBJ2-3	-	few	TRBV12-3/TRBV12-4	CASHLPGRTDTQYF	TGTGCCAGCCACCTGCCAGGACGCACAGATACGCAGTATTTT
TRBJ2-1	-	-	TRBV16	CASSQSDGQLSYNEQFF	TGTGCCAGCAGCCAATCCGACGGACAGCTCTCCTACAATGAGCAGTTCTTC
TRBJ2-7	TRBD2	few	TRBV11-2	CASSLGLAPAYEQYF	TGTGCCAGCAGCCTCGGACTAGCGCCCGCCTACGAGCAGTACTTC
TRBJ2-1	TRBD1	-	TRBV5-1	CASSLTPQGAVNEQFF	TGCGCCAGCAGCTTGACCCCACAGGGGGCGGTCAATGAGCAGTTCTTC
TRBJ1-1	-	once	TRBV28	CASSLFSVEAFF	TGTGCCAGCAGTTTATTTTCGGTTGAAGCTTTCTTT